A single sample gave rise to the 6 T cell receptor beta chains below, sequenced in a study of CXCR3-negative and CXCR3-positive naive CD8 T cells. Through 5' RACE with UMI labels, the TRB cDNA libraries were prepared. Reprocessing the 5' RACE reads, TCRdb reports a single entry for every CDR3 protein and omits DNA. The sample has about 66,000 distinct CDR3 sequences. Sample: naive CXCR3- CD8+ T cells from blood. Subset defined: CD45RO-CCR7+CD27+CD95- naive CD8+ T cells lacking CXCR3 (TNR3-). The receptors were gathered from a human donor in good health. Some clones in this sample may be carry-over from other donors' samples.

Here the CDR3 reads CSVERQGLGEQYF. The chain carries TRBV29-1 and TRBJ2-7; TCRdb picks TRBD1, but there is no DNA to check that call. The CDR3 covers 13 residues. Germline V gene data show CDR1 as SQVTM and CDR2 as ANQGSEA.

The CDR3 region is CASSLPPGGLETQYF. The V call is TRBV28, the J call TRBJ2-5; TCRdb reports TRBD2, a call that lacks DNA to check it against. This CDR3 contains 15 residues. CDR1 is MDHEN and CDR2 is SYDVKM in the germline V gene.

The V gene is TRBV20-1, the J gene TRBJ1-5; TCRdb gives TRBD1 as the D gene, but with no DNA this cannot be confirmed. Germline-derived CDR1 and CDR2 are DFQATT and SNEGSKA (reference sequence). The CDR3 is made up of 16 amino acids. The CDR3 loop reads CSARGGTDHSNQPQHF.

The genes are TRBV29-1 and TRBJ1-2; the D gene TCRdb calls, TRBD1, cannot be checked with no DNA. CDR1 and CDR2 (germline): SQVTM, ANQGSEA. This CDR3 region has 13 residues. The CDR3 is CSVEGDGGNGYTF. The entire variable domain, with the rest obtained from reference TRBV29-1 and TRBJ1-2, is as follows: SAVISQKPSRDICQRGTSLTIQCQVDSQVTMMFWYRQQPGQSLTLIATANQGSEATYESGFVIDKFPISRPNLTFSTLTVSNMSPEDSSIYLCSVEGDGGNGYTFGSGTRLTVV.

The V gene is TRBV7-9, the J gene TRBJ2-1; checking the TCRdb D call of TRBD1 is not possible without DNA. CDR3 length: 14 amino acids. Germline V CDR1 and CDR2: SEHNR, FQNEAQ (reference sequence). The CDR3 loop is CASTGVAVGNEQFF.

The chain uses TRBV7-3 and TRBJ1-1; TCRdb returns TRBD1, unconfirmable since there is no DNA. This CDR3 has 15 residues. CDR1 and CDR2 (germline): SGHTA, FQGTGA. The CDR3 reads CASSLDLGGFAEAFF.